These T cell receptor beta chains were read from a single sample in a study of CD8+CD57+ T cells in acquired aplastic anemia. Each CDR3 protein gets one entry after TCRdb re-called the reads with MiXCR. The table shows approximately 130,000 distinct CDR3 sequences, with around two fifths occurring only once. The sequencing input was sorted CD4+, CD8+, or CD8+CD57+ T cells (not recorded which) from PBMCs. These receptor sequences come from a human donor in good health, serving as a control. CDR3s include the opening cysteine and the closing phenylalanine or tryptophan. Each record gives: CDR3 protein, CDR3 DNA, clone size, D gene, V gene, J gene. The D gene is left open where the match is weak. Rows may omit the clone size; those that give it use once, few, many or a size class.

CASSIALAGDSTQYF	TGTGCCAGTAGTATAGCTCTAGCGGGAGATAGTACGCAGTATTTT	NA	TRBD2	TRBV19	TRBJ2-3
CATSSPGQGLTEAFF	TGTGCCACCAGCAGCCCAGGACAGGGCCTCACTGAAGCTTTCTTT	NA	TRBD1	TRBV15	TRBJ1-1
CATSGGRETQYF	TGTGCCACCAGCGGAGGACGTGAGACCCAGTACTTC	NA	NA	TRBV15	TRBJ2-5
CASTPWQDKLNTEAFF	TGTGCCAGTACTCCCTGGCAGGACAAGCTGAACACTGAAGCTTTCTTT	many	NA	TRBV19	TRBJ1-1
CASSPSGKSTDTQYF	TGTGCCAGCAGCCCCAGCGGGAAAAGCACAGATACGCAGTATTTT	NA	TRBD2	TRBV11-2	TRBJ2-3
CATSDPRTGTGETQYF	TGTGCCACCAGTGATCCACGGACAGGCACCGGCGAGACCCAGTACTTC	NA	TRBD1	TRBV24-1	TRBJ2-5
CASSLDGLGGYTF	TGCGCCAGCAGCTTGGACGGCCTGGGTGGCTACACCTTC	many	NA	TRBV5-1	TRBJ1-2
CAISDYASGVYNEQFF	TGTGCCATCAGTGATTATGCTAGCGGGGTCTACAATGAGCAGTTCTTC	NA	TRBD2	TRBV10-3	TRBJ2-1
CASSVVGDSNSPLHF	TGTGCCAGCAGCGTAGTAGGGGACAGTAATTCACCCCTCCACTTT	NA	TRBD1	TRBV9	TRBJ1-6
CSANRAPGYEQYF	TGCAGTGCTAACAGGGCCCCTGGATACGAGCAGTACTTC	many	NA	TRBV20-1	TRBJ2-7
CASSLRTVNQPQHF	TGTGCCAGCAGTCTCCGGACAGTCAATCAGCCCCAGCATTTT	NA	NA	TRBV12-3/TRBV12-4	TRBJ1-5
CASIISGTTYF	TGTGCCAGCATTATCTCCGGGACTACCTACTTC	many	TRBD2	TRBV6-1	TRBJ2-7
CSARDWGLAGAQETQYF	TGCAGTGCTAGAGATTGGGGACTAGCGGGGGCTCAAGAGACCCAGTACTTC	many	TRBD2	TRBV20-1	TRBJ2-5
CATSSTGEKLFF	TGTGCCACCAGTTCGACAGGTGAAAAACTGTTTTTT	few	NA	TRBV24-1	TRBJ1-4
CAINSNRNTEAFF	TGTGCCATCAATTCTAACAGGAACACTGAAGCTTTCTTT	many	NA	TRBV10-3	TRBJ1-1
CSALSGRGTYEQYF	TGCAGTGCTCTGAGCGGGAGAGGGACCTACGAGCAGTACTTC	many	TRBD2	TRBV20-1	TRBJ2-7
CASSYREQGGNNQPQHF	TGTGCCAGCAGCTACAGGGAACAGGGAGGGAACAATCAGCCCCAGCATTTT	NA	NA	TRBV12-3/TRBV12-4	TRBJ1-5
CSSRLSRDRYGYTF	TGTTCCAGCAGATTAAGCAGGGATCGCTATGGCTACACCTTC	NA	NA	TRBV6-1	TRBJ1-2
CASSLAQGAYEQYF	TGCGCCAGCAGCTTGGCGCAGGGGGCCTACGAGCAGTACTTC	many	TRBD1	TRBV5-1	TRBJ2-7
CSARGTASTDTQYF	TGCAGTGCTAGAGGTACGGCTAGCACAGATACGCAGTATTTT	NA	NA	TRBV20-1	TRBJ2-3
CASSDEYNEQFF	TGCGCCAGCAGTGACGAGTACAATGAGCAGTTCTTC	NA	NA	TRBV10-1	TRBJ2-1
CSVGQILGYGYTF	TGCAGCGTGGGACAGATTCTCGGCTATGGCTACACCTTC	NA	TRBD1	TRBV29-1	TRBJ1-2
CASSSSAYQYF	TGCGCCAGCAGCTCATCAGCCTACCAGTATTTT	many	NA	TRBV5-1	TRBJ2-3
CSASPGGQVYEQYF	TGCAGTGCTAGCCCAGGGGGACAGGTCTACGAGCAGTACTTC	NA	TRBD1	TRBV20-1	TRBJ2-7
CSARLAGGRGTQYF	TGCAGTGCTAGACTAGCGGGGGGGCGGGGGACCCAGTACTTC	NA	TRBD2	TRBV20-1	TRBJ2-5
CASSIGSGATDTQYF	TGTGCCAGTAGTATCGGGTCAGGTGCCACAGATACGCAGTATTTT	NA	NA	TRBV19	TRBJ2-3
CSSEGSGGGYGYTF	TGCAGCAGTGAGGGGTCAGGGGGCGGGTATGGCTACACCTTC	NA	TRBD1	TRBV29-1	TRBJ1-2
CASSRAGGGNIQYF	TGTGCCAGCAGTCGGGCGGGAGGGGGAAACATTCAGTACTTC	many	TRBD2	TRBV12-3/TRBV12-4	TRBJ2-4
CASSENRMRAFF	TGTGCCAGCAGTGAAAACAGGATGCGAGCTTTCTTT	many	NA	TRBV6-1	TRBJ1-1
CASTGTGFKPQHF	TGTGCCAGTACCGGGACAGGCTTTAAGCCCCAGCATTTT	many	TRBD1	TRBV2	TRBJ1-5
CASIPDAGFGNTIYF	TGTGCCAGCATCCCGGACGCAGGGTTTGGAAACACCATATATTTT	many	NA	TRBV6-2/TRBV6-3	TRBJ1-3
CASSPPGQRSYEQYF	TGTGCCAGCAGCCCCCCAGGACAGCGCTCCTACGAGCAGTACTTC	NA	NA	TRBV5-5	TRBJ2-7
CSVHPSGRVNTEASF	TGCAGCGTACACCCGAGTGGCAGGGTGAACACTGAAGCTTCCTTT	NA	NA	TRBV29-1	TRBJ1-1
CASSLDRAEAFF	TGTGCCAGCAGCTTAGACAGGGCTGAAGCTTTCTTT	few	NA	TRBV7-9	TRBJ1-1
CSARDSTGGYGYTF	TGCAGTGCTAGAGACTCGACAGGGGGCTATGGCTACACCTTC	many	TRBD1	TRBV20-1	TRBJ1-2
CASTWLGATDTQYF	TGTGCCAGCACCTGGTTGGGCGCGACAGATACGCAGTATTTT	many	NA	TRBV12-3/TRBV12-4	TRBJ2-3
CASSRNPGLDFTGERFF	TGTGCCAGCAGCCGAAATCCGGGACTAGACTTCACCGGGGAGCGGTTTTTT	NA	TRBD2	TRBV11-2	TRBJ2-2
CSALTLAGGRRDEQFF	TGCAGTGCTCTTACCCTAGCGGGGGGCCGGAGGGATGAGCAGTTCTTC	many	TRBD2	TRBV20-1	TRBJ2-1
CSAKSDRVGEKLFF	TGCAGTGCTAAATCGGACAGGGTCGGAGAAAAACTGTTTTTT	NA	TRBD1	TRBV20-1	TRBJ1-4
CASSQVAGSQETQYF	TGTGCCAGCAGCCAAGTAGCGGGATCCCAAGAGACCCAGTACTTC	many	TRBD2	TRBV11-2	TRBJ2-5